The 19 T cell receptor beta chains in this list originate from one sample, sequenced in a study of CD4+ T cells in melanoma. Sequencing was performed with immunoSEQ multiplex PCR; in TCRdb, only in-frame clones are kept and a portion is missing. The sample includes 52,000 or so clones, over 60% seen only once; the top ten take 4.8%. Input material: tumor tissue. These receptors were obtained from a human donor with melanoma.

This clone has more than one count but fewer than ten. The chain has TRBV9 and TRBJ1-1, with 9 bases aligning to TRBD1. Germline CDR1 and CDR2: SGDLS and YYNGEE. Trimming at V came to 2 bases and at J to 5 bases, leaving 4 bases not matched to a gene. This CDR3 comprises 14 residues. For the CDR3, the DNA is TGTGCCAGCAGCGTCGGGACAGGGAGGACTGAAGCTTTCTTT. It specifies CASSVGTGRTEAFF.

This clone was seen more than once but under ten times. V is TRBV5-6 and J is TRBJ2-5; possibly TRBD2 for D (5 bases). This CDR3 comprises 16 residues. Trimming cost V 1 base and J 0 bases, with 13 bases left between them. Germline lookup yields CDR1 SGHDT and CDR2 YYEEEE. The CDR3 DNA sequence: TGTGCCAGCAGCTTGTTTTCGGGAAGCTACCAAGAGACCCAGTACTTC. This encodes CASSLFSGSYQETQYF. Variable domain in full (rest from reference TRBV5-6 and TRBJ2-5): DAGVTQSPTHLIKTRGQQVTLRCSPKSGHDTVSWYQQALGQGPQFIFQYYEEEERQRGNFPDRFSGHQFPNYSSELNVNALLLGDSALYLCASSLFSGSYQETQYFGPGTRLLVL.

The CDR3 here is CASSLATVKGGYTF. In DNA form, the CDR3 reads TGCGCCAGCAGCCTCGCGACAGTTAAGGGTGGCTACACCTTC. J is TRBJ1-2 and V is TRBV4-3, with a tentative D call TRBD1 (5 bases). The CDR3 has 14 residues. The V and J ends lost 4 bases and 7 bases respectively, with 16 bases between them. The germline V gene encodes CDR1 LGHNA and CDR2 YSLEER.

This clone was observed a single time. The rearrangement links TRBV5-4 to TRBJ1-2, with 7 nucleotides matching TRBD1. V shed 6 bases and J 4 bases; nucleotides not matched to a gene: 6. CDR3 length equals 13 residues. The germline CDR1 and CDR2 sequences are SGHNT and YYREEE (reference sequence). The CDR3 protein is CASNRGGSYGYTF. The CDR3 coding sequence is TGTGCCAGCAACAGGGGAGGGTCCTATGGCTACACCTTC.

CDR3 coding DNA: TGTGCCAGCAGTGAAGCGGGGCCCCAAGAGACCCAGTACTTC. Translating gives CASSEAGPQETQYF. This rearrangement joins TRBV2 to TRBJ2-5; TRBD1 is a possible D gene (5 bases). The CDR3 consists of 14 residues. V lost 0 bases to trimming and J lost 1 base, with 6 bases between them. The germline V gene has CDR1 SNHLY and CDR2 FYNNEI.

The sample holds many counts of this clone. V is TRBV19 and J is TRBJ1-2, with D tentatively TRBD1 (5 bases). Trimming stripped 1 base from V and 8 bases from J, with 17 bases between. The CDR3 has 15 residues. CDR1 is LNHDA and CDR2 is SQIVND in the germline V gene (reference sequence). The DNA for the CDR3 is TGTGCCAGTAGTATAGTGAATTGGGGCGCGGAAGGCTACACCTTC. Translated: CASSIVNWGAEGYTF.

This clone was seen only once. V gene TRBV19 combines with J gene TRBJ1-2; 10 nucleotides match TRBD1. Germline V gives CDR1 LNHDA, CDR2 SQIVND (reference sequence). CDR3 size: 15 residues. V shed 6 bases and J 5 bases; nucleotides not matched to a gene: 9. CDR3 loop: CASSQGTGDPYGYTF. The CDR3 bases are TGTGCCAGTAGCCAGGGGACAGGGGACCCTTATGGCTACACCTTC.

This clone appeared once. The gene calls are TRBV18 and TRBJ1-1; no firm D call. CDR1 and CDR2 from the germline V gene are KGHSH and LQKENI. The V end lost 5 bases, the J end lost 3 bases, and 13 bases lay between the germline ends. This CDR3 has 14 residues. CDR3 DNA: TGTGCCAGCTCAATAAGGAGGTCGGACACTGAAGCTTTCTTT. This encodes CASSIRRSDTEAFF.

CDR3 region: CASSSTVGREQYF. DNA of the CDR3: TGTGCCAGCAGCTCAACGGTTGGTAGGGAGCAGTACTTC. The chain couples TRBV7-8 to TRBJ2-7, with D unresolved. Germline V gene sequence: CDR1 SGHVS, CDR2 FQNEAQ. The CDR3 extends over 13 amino acids. Trimming pared 4 bases from V and 7 bases from J, leaving 14 bases between.

V is TRBV4-2 and J is TRBJ2-2; D is unresolved. Trimming left V 2 bases short and J 7 bases short, with 5 bases between. Germline CDR1 is LGHNA and CDR2 is YNFKEQ. The CDR3 spans 12 residues. The CDR3 nucleotides are TGTGCCAGCAGCCAATCAGTCGGGGAGCTGTTTTTT. Amino acid sequence: CASSQSVGELFF.

This clone was seen once. The J gene is TRBJ1-2, the V gene TRBV4-1, with D hard to call. The CDR3 spans 14 residues. Germline lookup yields CDR1 MGHRA and CDR2 YSYEKL. V was cut by 7 bases and J by 5 bases, with 17 bases left in between. CDR3 DNA sequence: TGCGCCAGCAATTCGGCGGGGTTGGGGTATGGCTACACCTTC. Protein product: CASNSAGLGYGYTF.

This CDR3 reads CASSPGKKDKQYF. CDR3 DNA: TGTGCCAGCTCACCAGGCAAGAAGGACAAGCAGTACTTC. V and J are TRBV18 and TRBJ2-7, with TRBD1 as a possible D gene (5 bases). This CDR3 comprises 13 residues. V was cut by 2 bases and J by 8 bases, with 13 bases left in between. Germline V gene sequence: CDR1 KGHSH, CDR2 LQKENI.

The chain carries TRBV18 and TRBJ1-4, with a tentative D call TRBD1 (5 bases). From germline, CDR1 is KGHSH and CDR2 LQKENI. The length of the CDR3 is 15 residues. Deletions cut 6 bases from V and 8 bases from J, with 19 bases between. This CDR3 is CASSSPWQGGEKLFF. The CDR3 region has the DNA TGTGCCAGCTCGTCACCTTGGCAGGGTGGGGAAAAACTGTTTTTT.

This clone occurred a few times. At the DNA level, this CDR3 is encoded by other sequences in the same sample as well. The chain employs TRBV10-3 and TRBJ1-1, with D unresolved. The CDR3 is 12 residues long. V was clipped by 0 bases and J by 6 bases, with 5 bases between them. Germline V gene sequence: CDR1 ENHRY, CDR2 SYGVKD. CDR3 residues: CAISESRAEAFF. CDR3 DNA sequence: TGTGCCATCAGTGAGTCGAGGGCTGAAGCTTTCTTT.

The genes are TRBV5-6 and TRBJ1-2; D is ambiguous. Germline CDR1 SGHDT, CDR2 YYEEEE. Trimming cost V 0 bases and J 9 bases, with 9 bases left between them. The CDR3 consists of 12 residues. The CDR3: CASSLAASSYTF. Here the CDR3 DNA reads TGTGCCAGCAGCTTGGCTGCATCGAGCTACACCTTC.

V and J are TRBV6-1 and TRBJ1-2; D possibly corresponds to TRBD1 (6 bases). V lost 2 bases to trimming and J lost 0 bases, with 10 bases between them. CDR1 and CDR2 (germline): MNHNS, SASEGT. This CDR3 is 15 amino acids long. The CDR3 protein is CASSELGTTNYGYTF. DNA for the CDR3: TGTGCCAGCAGTGAATTAGGGACAACTAACTATGGCTACACCTTC.

V is TRBV27 and J is TRBJ1-1; the D gene is possibly TRBD1 (5 bases). CDR3 length: 15 amino acids. V was clipped by 7 bases and J by 0 bases, with 15 bases between them. CDR1 and CDR2 from the germline V gene are MNHEY and SMNVEV (reference sequence). CDR3 DNA: TGTGCCAGCAAGATAGCAGGGCTTATGAACACTGAAGCTTTCTTT. This gives the protein CASKIAGLMNTEAFF.

This clone was observed a handful of times. V gene TRBV9 combines with J gene TRBJ1-2; the match to TRBD1 covers 9 bases. Germline trimming cut 3 bases from V and 3 bases from J; bases unmatched to any gene: 6. Germline-derived CDR1 and CDR2 are SGDLS and YYNGEE. The CDR3 loop spans 15 amino acids. CDR3 DNA sequence: TGTGCCAGCAGCGGATACAGGGGGCGGGACTATGGCTACACCTTC. It translates to CASSGYRGRDYGYTF.

V and J are TRBV29-1 and TRBJ1-2; 10 nucleotides match TRBD1. Germline CDR1 and CDR2: SQVTM and ANQGSEA. This CDR3 is 14 amino acids long. The junction had 8 bases not matched to a gene; V was cut back by 6 bases and J by 4 bases. The CDR3 region is CSVGTGAPLYGYTF. In DNA form, the CDR3 reads TGCAGCGTCGGGACAGGGGCCCCCCTCTATGGCTACACCTTC.